This passage covers 10 T cell receptor beta chains from one sample sequenced in a study of tumor-infiltrating lymphocytes in primary liver carcinoma. Germline DNA was also extracted, with blood RNA taken from unsorted whole blood. TCR beta cDNA came from about 500 ng total RNA, primed with a constant-region primer. Nested multiplex PCR, run for three rounds with slightly modified ARM-PCR, yielded TCR beta libraries. Each of the first two PCR rounds ran nine to ten cycles with TRBV1-TRBV30 forward and C-beta reverse primers. From the multiplex PCR reads, TCRdb called clonotypes with MiXCR, one entry per CDR3 protein. The data show about 200,000 distinct CDR3 sequences, 65% seen once. Sequencing input: peripheral blood. These receptors were taken from a woman between 55 and 75 years old with primary liver carcinoma and hepatitis B virus infection.

By sample share, this clonotype is medium-sized. V is TRBV11-2 and J is TRBJ1-1, with 8 positions matching TRBD1. The CDR3 totals 14 residues. Germline CDR1 SGHAT, CDR2 FQNNGV. V shed 6 bases and J 1 base; nucleotides not matched to a gene: 4. This chain's CDR3 is CASSSGTGNTEAFF. In DNA form, the CDR3 reads TGTGCCAGCAGTTCCGGGACAGGGAACACTGAAGCTTTCTTT.

For this clonotype: A much bigger clone sits one base away, suggesting this may be a read error. The chain links TRBV10-3 to TRBJ2-5; possibly TRBD1 for D (6 bases). In germline, CDR1 is ENHRY, CDR2 SYGVKD. With 6 bases removed from V and 5 bases from J, the gap between germline ends came to 10 bases. CDR3 length: 12 amino acids. In DNA form, the CDR3 reads TGTGCCATCAGGGGACAACATGAGACCCAGTACTTC. Protein product: CAIRGQHETQYF.

As to this clonotype: Possible read error: a much larger clone is one base away. This rearrangement joins TRBV6-5 to TRBJ2-7; D call uncertain. Germline CDR1 is MNHEY and CDR2 is SVGAGI. The V gene lost 0 bases and the J gene lost 6 bases, with 12 bases spanning the gap. This CDR3 comprises 14 residues. This CDR3 is CASSYSILSGEQYF. CDR3 nucleotides: TGTGCCAGCAGTTACTCGATACTGTCGGGCGAGCAGTACTTC.

Details on this clonotype: With a much larger clone just one base away, this may be a read error. The chain employs TRBV4-1 and TRBJ2-7; TRBD2 agrees at 8 bases. The CDR3 runs to 15 residues. Per the germline V gene, CDR1 is MGHRA and CDR2 is YSYEKL. The CDR3 region has the DNA TGCGCCAGCAGCCCATTTAGCGGGGCGACCGGGGAGCGGTACTTC. Encoded protein: CASSPFSGATGERYF.

Turning to this clonotype: Possible read error: a much larger clone is one base away. V and J are TRBV6-2 or TRBV6-3 and TRBJ2-5, with 7 bases that match TRBD1. The length of the CDR3 is 14 residues. Germline-derived CDR1 and CDR2 are MNHEY and SVGEGT. CDR3 nucleotide sequence: TGTGCCAGCAGTCCTCCGGGACAGCAAGAGACCCATTACTTC. It encodes CASSPPGQQETHYF.

The rearrangement uses TRBV24-1 and TRBJ2-2; TRBD1 agrees at 9 bases. CDR1 is KGHDR and CDR2 is SFDVKD in the germline V gene. This CDR3 contains 15 residues. V lost 9 bases to trimming and J lost 3 bases; unmatched junction nucleotides: 7. CDR3 residues: CATAEGDRDTGELFF. The CDR3 bases are TGTGCCACCGCAGAGGGGGACAGGGACACCGGGGAGCTGTTTTTT.

Note on this clonotype: The CDR3 ends on some other residue instead of the conserved phenylalanine or tryptophan, so this is likely a read error. The rearrangement links TRBV6-5 to TRBJ2-1, with TRBD2 matching over 7 bases. The CDR3 length is 15 residues. Germline CDR1 reads MNHEY; CDR2 reads SVGAGI. V lost 5 bases to trimming and J lost 8 bases; unmatched junction nucleotides: 12. CDR3 region: CASSHWASGKDEQFI. The DNA for the CDR3 is TGTGCCAGCAGTCACTGGGCTAGCGGTAAGGATGAGCAGTTCATC.

The V and J genes are TRBV11-2 and TRBJ2-7, with TRBD2 as a possible D gene (5 bases). The germline V gene encodes CDR1 SGHAT and CDR2 FQNNGV. V was pared by 7 bases and J by 3 bases, with 16 bases between. The CDR3 contains 14 residues. The CDR3 nucleotides are TGTGCCAGCACCATAGCGAGGGTTGACTACGAGCAGTACTTC. It yields the protein CASTIARVDYEQYF.

In the case of this clonotype: The junction departs from the called germline gene at one end, perhaps through a read error. The rearrangement links TRBV11-2 to TRBJ1-2; D unclear. Germline V CDR1 and CDR2: SGHAT, FQNNGV. This CDR3 contains 12 residues. CDR3 residues: CASSLLDFGYTF. CDR3 coding DNA: TGTGCCAGTAGCTTACTGGATTTTGGCTACACCTTC.

Of note for this clonotype: Given a much more abundant clone one base away, this may be a read error. J is TRBJ2-3 and V is TRBV6-1, with D perhaps matching TRBD1 (5 bases). Germline CDR1 MNHNS, CDR2 SASEGT. The CDR3 runs to 15 residues. The germline V and J ends were trimmed by 6 bases and 2 bases, with 15 bases remaining between them. In DNA, the CDR3 is TGTGCCAGCAGGGAGACAGCCACTAACACAGATACGCAGTATTTT. Amino acids: CASRETATNTDTQYF.